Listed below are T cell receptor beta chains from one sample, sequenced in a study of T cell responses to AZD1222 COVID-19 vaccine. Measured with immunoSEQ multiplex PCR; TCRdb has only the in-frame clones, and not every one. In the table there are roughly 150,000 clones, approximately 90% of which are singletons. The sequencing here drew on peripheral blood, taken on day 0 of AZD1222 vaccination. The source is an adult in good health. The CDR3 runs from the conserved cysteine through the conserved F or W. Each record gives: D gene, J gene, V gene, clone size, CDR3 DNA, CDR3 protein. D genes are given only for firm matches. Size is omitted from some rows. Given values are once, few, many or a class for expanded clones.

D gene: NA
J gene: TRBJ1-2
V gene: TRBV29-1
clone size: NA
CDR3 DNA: TGCAGCGTTAGAGGGGAGGGGAGCCCTGGGGATGGCTACACCTTC
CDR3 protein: CSVRGEGSPGDGYTF

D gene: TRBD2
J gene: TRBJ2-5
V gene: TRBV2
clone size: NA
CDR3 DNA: TGTGCCAGCATGGGGGGGGGAGAGACCCAGTACTTC
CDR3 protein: CASMGGGETQYF

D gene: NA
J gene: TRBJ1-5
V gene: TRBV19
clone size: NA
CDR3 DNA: TGTGCCAGTAGTAATTCCCGTGGGGGGACGGGCAATCAGCCCCAGCATTTT
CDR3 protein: CASSNSRGGTGNQPQHF

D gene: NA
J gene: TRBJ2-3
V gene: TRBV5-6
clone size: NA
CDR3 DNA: TGTGCCAGCAGCCGGGGGACGCGCACAGATACGCAGTATTTT
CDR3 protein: CASSRGTRTDTQYF

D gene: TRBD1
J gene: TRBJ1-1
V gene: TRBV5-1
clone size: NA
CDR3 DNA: TGCGCCAGCAAACCCCTGACAGGGGTGAACACTGAAGCTTTCTTT
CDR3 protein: CASKPLTGVNTEAFF

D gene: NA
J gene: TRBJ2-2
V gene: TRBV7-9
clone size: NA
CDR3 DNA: TGTGCCAGCAGCCCGGGACACCTCACCGGGGAGCTGTTTTTT
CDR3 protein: CASSPGHLTGELFF

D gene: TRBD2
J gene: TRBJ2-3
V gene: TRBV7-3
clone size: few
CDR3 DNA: TGTGCCAGCAGCTTTTATGGGGGAGGGAGCACAGATACGCAGTATTTT
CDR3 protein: CASSFYGGGSTDTQYF

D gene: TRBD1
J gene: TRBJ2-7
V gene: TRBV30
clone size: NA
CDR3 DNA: TGTGCCTGGGAACAGGGGGTGTACGAGCAGTACTTC
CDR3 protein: CAWEQGVYEQYF

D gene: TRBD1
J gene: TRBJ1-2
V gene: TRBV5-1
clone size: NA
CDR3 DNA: TGCGCCAGCAGCTTGGGAGGACAGGGAAACAACTATGGCTACACCTTC
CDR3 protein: CASSLGGQGNNYGYTF

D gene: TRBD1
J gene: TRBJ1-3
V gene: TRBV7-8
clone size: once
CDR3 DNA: TGTGCCAGCAGCTCCGGACAGGCTGGAAACACCATATATTTT
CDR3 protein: CASSSGQAGNTIYF

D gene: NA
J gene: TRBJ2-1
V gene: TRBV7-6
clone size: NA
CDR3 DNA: TGTGCCAGCAGCTTATTAGCCAATGAGCAGTTCTTC
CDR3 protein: CASSLLANEQFF

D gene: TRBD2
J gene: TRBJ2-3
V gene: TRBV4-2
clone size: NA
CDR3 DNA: TGTGCCAGCCAACCTGGGACTAGCAGCACAGATACGCAGTATTTT
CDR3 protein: CASQPGTSSTDTQYF